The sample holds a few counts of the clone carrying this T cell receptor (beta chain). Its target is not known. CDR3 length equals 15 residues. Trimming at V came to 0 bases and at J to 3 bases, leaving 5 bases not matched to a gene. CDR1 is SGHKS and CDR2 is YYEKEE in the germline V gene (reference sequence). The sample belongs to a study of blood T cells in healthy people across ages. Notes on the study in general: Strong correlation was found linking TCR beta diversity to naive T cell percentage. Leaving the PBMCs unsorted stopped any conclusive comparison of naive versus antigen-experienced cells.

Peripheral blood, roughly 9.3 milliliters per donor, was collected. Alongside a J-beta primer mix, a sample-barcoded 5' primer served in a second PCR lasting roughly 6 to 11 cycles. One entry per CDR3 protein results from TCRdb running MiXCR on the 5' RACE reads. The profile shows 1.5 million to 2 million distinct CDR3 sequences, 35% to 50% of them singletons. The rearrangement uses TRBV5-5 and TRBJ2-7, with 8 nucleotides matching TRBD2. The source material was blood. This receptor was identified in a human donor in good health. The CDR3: CASSLAAGGGYEQYF. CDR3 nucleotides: TGTGCCAGCAGCTTGGCTGCGGGGGGTGGCTACGAGCAGTACTTC.